These 25 T cell receptor beta chains originate from one sample sequenced in a study of beta chain features in type 1 diabetes. Points from the study as a whole: Moderate but significant shortening of TCRB CDR3s was recorded in all four CD4+ subsets from Type 1 diabetes patients.

The study reverse transcribed the entire isolated RNA, so it sequenced expressed TCRB transcripts. Profiling relied on immunoSEQ multiplex PCR, and the TCRdb table lists in-frame clones only, not all of them. In the table there are 500,000 to 650,000 clones, around 11% of which are singletons. Their target antigens are unknown. The sequenced material came from naive CD4+ T cells from blood. The receptors were gathered from a man aged 30 to 45 with type 1 diabetes.

The chain uses TRBV7-3 and TRBJ2-5; a possible D gene is TRBD2 (5 bases). Per the germline V gene, CDR1 is SGHTA and CDR2 is FQGTGA. Trimming took 5 bases from V and 3 from J, leaving 10 bases between them. CDR3 size: 13 residues. The CDR3 region is CASSLAREETQYF. CDR3 DNA sequence: TGTGCCAGCAGCCTAGCCCGTGAAGAGACCCAGTACTTC.

The CDR3 spells CASSVGGPVDGYTF. CDR3 in DNA: TGTGCCAGCAGCGTAGGCGGGCCGGTCGATGGCTACACCTTC. The chain employs TRBV9 and TRBJ1-2; D ambiguous. Germline V gives CDR1 SGDLS, CDR2 YYNGEE. Trimming took off 0 bases at V and 6 bases at J, with 12 bases between the two ends. This CDR3 is built from 14 residues.

This clone was observed a handful of times. The chain recombines TRBV30 with TRBJ2-1; 8 bases are shared with TRBD1. V was clipped by 4 bases and J by 7 bases; unmatched bases: 12. There are 15 residues in the CDR3. Germline V gene data show CDR1 as GTSNPN and CDR2 as SVGIG (reference sequence). The CDR3: CAWTPPVTGGNEQFF. CDR3 coding DNA: TGTGCCTGGACGCCACCCGTTACAGGGGGGAATGAGCAGTTCTTC.

V usage is TRBV29-1 and J usage is TRBJ1-1; D is possibly TRBD1 (5 bases). This CDR3 has 14 amino acids. CDR1 SQVTM and CDR2 ANQGSEA come from the germline V gene. V lost 1 base and J 2 bases, leaving 11 bases between the germline ends. The CDR3 bases are TGCAGCGTTGAAGCCAGACAGAGAAACACTGAAGCTTTCTTT. It codes for CSVEARQRNTEAFF. Full variable domain (rest looked up from reference TRBV29-1 and TRBJ1-1): SAVISQKPSRDICQRGTSLTIQCQVDSQVTMMFWYRQQPGQSLTLIATANQGSEATYESGFVIDKFPISRPNLTFSTLTVSNMSPEDSSIYLCSVEARQRNTEAFFGQGTRLTVV.

The chain links TRBV4-2 to TRBJ2-4; D is ambiguous. CDR3 length: 16 amino acids. V shed 1 base and J shed 1 base, with 11 bases lying between them. The V gene's germline CDR1 is LGHNA and CDR2 YNFKEQ. CDR3 amino acids: CASSQAAVSAKNIQYF. The CDR3, as DNA: TGTGCCAGCAGCCAAGCGGCCGTGTCGGCCAAAAACATTCAGTACTTC.

The chain uses TRBV6-5 and TRBJ2-5; D possibly uses TRBD1 or TRBD2 (5 bases each). Trimming cost V 5 bases and J 7 bases, with 17 bases left between them. This CDR3 has 14 residues. CDR1 is MNHEY and CDR2 is SVGAGI in the germline V gene. CDR3 residues: CASSPWDAPGTQYF. CDR3 nucleotides: TGTGCCAGCAGTCCCTGGGACGCGCCAGGGACCCAGTACTTC.

The chain recombines TRBV9 with TRBJ2-7; the match to TRBD2 covers 9 bases. V lost 2 bases to trimming and J lost 5 bases; unmatched junction nucleotides: 5. This CDR3 spans 14 amino acids. Germline V gene lookup returns CDR1 SGDLS and CDR2 YYNGEE. CDR3 in DNA: TGTGCCAGCAGCGTGACTAGCGGTCCCAACGAGCAGTACTTC. Amino acid sequence: CASSVTSGPNEQYF.

This clone was seen a handful of times. V is TRBV7-2 and J is TRBJ1-6, with D perhaps TRBD1 (5 bases). The CDR3 has 15 residues. The germline gives CDR1 SGHTA, CDR2 FQGNSA. Trimming cost V 2 bases and J 6 bases, with 11 bases left between them. The CDR3 nucleotides are TGTGCCAGCAGCTTAAGGGGAGTGGGTAATTCACCCCTCCACTTT. This gives the protein CASSLRGVGNSPLHF.

The chain recombines TRBV4-3 with TRBJ2-7; 8 bases map to TRBD2. Germline V lookup: CDR1 LGHNA, CDR2 YSLEER. This CDR3 has 14 residues. The trim removed 6 bases at V and 0 bases at J, leaving 4 bases unmatched. The CDR3 here is CASSRSGGSYEQYF. The CDR3 bases are TGCGCCAGCAGTAGGAGCGGGGGCTCCTACGAGCAGTACTTC.

Worth noting for this clone: The sample contains more than one DNA sequence encoding this CDR3. The chain recombines TRBV7-2 with TRBJ2-5; perhaps TRBD1 as D (5 bases). The CDR3 extends over 13 amino acids. The V end was cut by 2 bases, the J end by 4 bases, with 8 bases between. Germline V gene data show CDR1 as SGHTA and CDR2 as FQGNSA. Here the CDR3 reads CASSLSRGETQYF. CDR3 nucleotide sequence: TGTGCCAGCAGCTTATCAAGGGGAGAGACCCAGTACTTC. Filled out from reference TRBV7-2 and TRBJ2-5, the complete variable domain reads GAGVSQSPSNKVTEKGKDVELRCDPISGHTALYWYRQSLGQGLEFLIYFQGNSAPDKSGLPSDRFSAERTGGSVSTLTIQRTQQEDSAVYLCASSLSRGETQYFGPGTRLLVL.

This clone was counted between two and nine times. The chain couples TRBV5-6 to TRBJ2-4; TRBD1 matches at 9 bases. CDR1 and CDR2 (germline): SGHDT, YYEEEE. This CDR3 comprises 15 residues. V lost 1 base and J lost 4; bases outside the gene matches: 3. The CDR3 DNA sequence: TGTGCCAGCAGCTTGATTGGACAGGGGAAAAACATTCAGTACTTC. This translates into CASSLIGQGKNIQYF.

The rearrangement uses TRBV28 and TRBJ1-6; no clear D gene. V dropped 4 bases and J dropped 7 bases, with 14 bases sitting between them. There are 15 residues in the CDR3. Germline CDR1 is MDHEN and CDR2 is SYDVKM. The CDR3 loop is CASSSGRVPNSPLHF. The CDR3 coding sequence is TGTGCCAGCAGTTCCGGGAGGGTCCCAAATTCACCCCTCCACTTT.

Only a few counts were recorded for this clone. V and J are TRBV6-5 and TRBJ2-3; D unresolved. Trimming shortened V by 6 bases and J by 0 bases, and 7 bases separated the two germline ends. The germline CDR1 and CDR2 sequences are MNHEY and SVGAGI. The CDR3 sequence is 13 residues long. The CDR3 nucleotides read TGTGCCAGCAGGGCGAGTAGCACAGATACGCAGTATTTT. Residues: CASRASSTDTQYF.

The chain carries TRBV4-1 and TRBJ1-4, with TRBD1 as a possible D gene (6 bases). Germline V lookup: CDR1 MGHRA, CDR2 YSYEKL. This CDR3 spans 14 amino acids. V was trimmed by 3 bases and J by 2 bases, leaving 7 bases between them. The CDR3, as DNA: TGCGCCAGCAGCCAGGGGGCGACTAATGAAAAACTGTTTTTT. This sequence encodes CASSQGATNEKLFF.

V usage is TRBV5-4 and J usage is TRBJ2-7; D gene uncertain. Germline loops: CDR1 SGHNT, CDR2 YYREEE (reference sequence). With 3 bases removed from V and 4 bases from J, the gap between germline ends came to 5 bases. The CDR3 extends over 11 amino acids. The CDR3 nucleotides read TGTGCCAGCAGCTCATATTACGAGCAGTACTTC. Encoded protein: CASSSYYEQYF. Filled out from reference TRBV5-4 and TRBJ2-7, the complete variable domain reads ETGVTQSPTHLIKTRGQQVTLRCSSQSGHNTVSWYQQALGQGPQFIFQYYREEENGRGNFPPRFSGLQFPNYSSELNVNALELDDSALYLCASSSYYEQYFGPGTRLTVT.

The chain couples TRBV19 to TRBJ1-6; a possible D gene is TRBD1 (5 bases). The V and J ends lost 1 base and 5 bases respectively, with 9 bases between them. The germline CDR1 and CDR2 sequences are LNHDA and SQIVND (reference sequence). The CDR3 runs 15 residues. CDR3 bases: TGTGCCAGTAGTATAGCTCAGGGAAATAATTCACCCCTCCACTTT. This codes for CASSIAQGNNSPLHF.

This clone was observed a few times. This chain links TRBV28 with TRBJ2-5, with 7 positions matching TRBD2. The CDR3 spans 13 residues. V lost 3 bases, J lost 4 bases, and 2 bases stayed unmatched. Germline V gene sequence: CDR1 MDHEN, CDR2 SYDVKM. The CDR3 reads CASSLGGGETQYF. The DNA for the CDR3 is TGTGCCAGCAGTTTGGGCGGGGGAGAGACCCAGTACTTC. Filled out from reference TRBV28 and TRBJ2-5, the complete variable domain reads DVKVTQSSRYLVKRTGEKVFLECVQDMDHENMFWYRQDPGLGLRLIYFSYDVKMKEKGDIPEGYSVSREKKERFSLILESASTNQTSMYLCASSLGGGETQYFGPGTRLLVL.

The V call is TRBV23-1, the J call TRBJ1-1; D not resolved. TRBV23-1 is assigned to the ORF class and has an uncertain function. This CDR3 region has 14 residues. V was shortened by 6 bases and J by 4 bases, with 15 bases between the two germline ends. The CDR3 region is CASRPSVNRTEAFF. In DNA form, the CDR3 reads TGCGCCAGCAGACCTTCAGTTAATCGCACTGAAGCTTTCTTT.

This clone was recorded a few times. The chain is built from TRBV28 and TRBJ2-5, with 9 positions matching TRBD1. This CDR3 region has 18 residues. Germline trimming cut 8 bases from V and 1 base from J; bases unmatched to any gene: 17. Germline values: CDR1 MDHEN, CDR2 SYDVKM. CDR3 DNA: TGTGCCAGCGAACAAATACGCGGGGGACAGGGTTCCCAAGAGACCCAGTACTTC. It translates to CASEQIRGGQGSQETQYF.

This chain uses TRBV6-5 with TRBJ2-6, with a possible D match to TRBD1 (6 bases). The CDR3 is made up of 15 amino acids. The V gene's germline CDR1 is MNHEY and CDR2 SVGAGI. The V gene lost 4 bases and the J gene lost 3 bases, with 10 bases spanning the gap. This CDR3 is CASSSPGVGANVLTF. The CDR3 DNA follows: TGTGCCAGCAGTTCCCCAGGGGTTGGGGCCAACGTCCTGACTTTC.

The rearrangement uses TRBV6-5 and TRBJ2-7; weak D call: TRBD2 (6 bases). Germline CDR1 MNHEY, CDR2 SVGAGI. The CDR3 loop spans 15 amino acids. Trimming removed 4 bases from V and 2 bases from J, with 15 bases in between. This chain's CDR3 is CASSSPGTAPYEQYF. Here the CDR3 DNA reads TGTGCCAGCAGTTCCCCCGGGACTGCCCCCTACGAGCAGTACTTC.

V gene TRBV21-1 combines with J gene TRBJ2-7; the D call TRBD1 from the table was never checked on the DNA. TRBV21-1 is marked as a pseudogene. The CDR3 length is 15 residues. The CDR3 DNA reads as TGTGCCAGCAATGTACAGGGTCCTTCCACCTACGAGCAGTACTTC. It encodes CASNVQGPSTYEQYF.

This clone has only a few counts. The chain carries TRBV6-6 and TRBJ2-7; D not resolved. This CDR3 contains 12 residues. CDR1 and CDR2 (germline): MNHNY, SVGAGI (reference sequence). V lost 2 bases and J 1 base, leaving 3 bases between the germline ends. CDR3 residues: CASSYESYEQYF. Here the CDR3 DNA reads TGTGCCAGCAGTTACGAATCCTACGAGCAGTACTTC.

The genes are TRBV30 and TRBJ2-2; D remains unclear. V lost 2 bases to trimming and J lost 0 bases, with 10 bases between them. Per germline, CDR1 GTSNPN and CDR2 SVGIG (reference sequence). The length of the CDR3 is 15 residues. The CDR3 nucleotides are TGTGCCTGGAGTAGGAAAGCGACGAACACCGGGGAGCTGTTTTTT. It encodes CAWSRKATNTGELFF.

This clone was counted between two and nine times. The gene calls are TRBV21-1 and TRBJ2-5; the table assigns TRBD2, which was not confirmed against the DNA. TRBV21-1 is tagged as a pseudogene. This CDR3 has 13 residues. The chain's CDR3 is CASSKDGLETQYF. DNA of the CDR3: TGTGCCAGCAGCAAGGACGGACTAGAGACCCAGTACTTC.